Listed below are T cell receptor beta chains from one sample, sequenced in a study of blood T cell repertoires in COVID-19. Sequencing was performed with immunoSEQ multiplex PCR; in TCRdb, only in-frame clones are kept and a portion is missing. The table has around 250,000 clones, about four fifths seen once. The specimen was PBMCs or T cells enriched from blood (not recorded which). These receptors were obtained from a man aged 40-49 years who had been exposed to COVID-19. The CDR3 runs from the conserved cysteine through the conserved F or W. D genes are given only for firm matches. The size of a clone is reported for some rows only, either as once, few or many, or as a class for expanded clones.

J | length | size | V | D | CDR3 | DNA
TRBJ2-1 | 16 | once | TRBV6-6 | NA | CASSYLGLAVPNEQFF | TGTGCCAGCAGTTACCTTGGGCTAGCAGTCCCAAATGAGCAGTTCTTC
TRBJ1-5 | 14 | NA | TRBV30 | TRBD1 | CAWSIGTDNQPQHF | TGTGCCTGGAGTATCGGGACAGACAATCAGCCCCAGCATTTT
TRBJ1-2 | 15 | NA | TRBV3-1/TRBV3-2 | NA | CASSQGSRQWLGYTF | TGTGCCAGCAGCCAAGGATCTAGGCAGTGGCTCGGCTACACCTTC
TRBJ2-5 | 16 | NA | TRBV19 | NA | CASSIYGRGVLETQYF | TGTGCCAGTAGTATATATGGCAGGGGAGTGCTAGAGACCCAGTACTTC
TRBJ2-1 | 8 | NA | TRBV20-1 | NA | CSLIEQFF | TGCAGTCTTATAGAGCAGTTCTTC
TRBJ2-1 | 15 | many | TRBV7-6 | TRBD2 | CASSPTSGSRNEQFF | TGTGCCAGCAGTCCAACTAGCGGGAGTAGGAATGAGCAGTTCTTC
TRBJ2-7 | 10 | NA | TRBV12-3/TRBV12-4 | NA | CASSYYEQYF | TGTGCCAGCAGCTACTACGAGCAGTACTTC
TRBJ1-1 | 15 | NA | TRBV6-5 | NA | CASSPPTGRGTEAFF | TGTGCCAGCAGCCCCCCGACAGGCAGGGGCACTGAAGCTTTCTTT
TRBJ2-3 | 16 | NA | TRBV24-1 | NA | CATSDPTGEVVDTQYF | TGTGCCACCAGTGACCCTACAGGGGAGGTTGTAGATACGCAGTATTTT
TRBJ1-1 | 16 | few | TRBV7-8 | TRBD1 | CASSLADRVVRIEAFF | TGTGCCAGCAGCTTAGCTGACAGGGTCGTTAGGATTGAAGCTTTCTTT
TRBJ2-7 | 12 | few | TRBV14 | TRBD2 | CASQSSGSAQYF | TGTGCCAGCCAATCTAGCGGGTCTGCGCAGTACTTC
TRBJ1-1 | 16 | NA | TRBV5-1 | TRBD1 | CASSPRDRGLRTEAFF | TGCGCCAGCAGCCCCCGGGACAGGGGTCTGCGGACTGAAGCTTTCTTT
TRBJ1-6 | 11 | NA | TRBV30 | NA | CAWKGDSPLHF | TGTGCCTGGAAGGGGGATTCACCCCTCCACTTT